One sample yielded the 20 T cell receptor beta chains listed below, sequenced in a study of cytomegalovirus exposure and HLA in healthy donors. 13 Jbeta primers and 60 Vbeta primers were used for the PCR. TCRdb's copy holds only in-frame clones and misses some; the assay was immunoSEQ multiplex PCR. The repertoire holds roughly 180,000 clones, with 82% as singletons. Sequenced material: PBMCs. These receptors were obtained from a man aged 40-49 years in good health and CMV-seronegative.

Turning to this clone: Other DNA sequences in this sample translate to the same CDR3. V is TRBV19 and J is TRBJ2-7; 8 bases match TRBD2. Germline assignment: CDR1 LNHDA and CDR2 SQIVND (reference sequence). The CDR3 consists of 12 residues. The J segment lost 6 bases and the V segment lost 7 bases, leaving 5 bases of the junction unmatched. The DNA of the CDR3 is TGTGCCAGTACCCCCGGGGGGGGCGAGCAGTACTTC. The encoded protein is CASTPGGGEQYF.

The chain combines TRBV15 with TRBJ1-3; 12 bases line up with TRBD1. Unmatched junction bases numbered 9, after V lost 0 bases and J lost 0 bases. In germline, CDR1 is LNHNV, CDR2 YYDKDF (reference sequence). The CDR3 loop spans 20 amino acids. CDR3 amino acids: CATSRDGTGGRDASGNTIYF. The CDR3 nucleotides are TGTGCCACCAGCAGAGACGGGACAGGGGGCCGCGACGCCTCTGGAAACACCATATATTTT. Variable domain in full (rest from reference TRBV15 and TRBJ1-3): DAMVIQNPRYQVTQFGKPVTLSCSQTLNHNVMYWYQQKSSQAPKLLFHYYDKDFNNEADTPDNFQSRRPNTSFCFLDIRSPGLGDTAMYLCATSRDGTGGRDASGNTIYFGEGSWLTVV.

V and J are TRBV29-1 and TRBJ2-7, with unresolved D. CDR1 and CDR2 (germline): SQVTM, ANQGSEA. The CDR3 has 13 amino acids. V was trimmed by 2 bases and J by 2 bases, leaving 10 bases between them. CDR3 DNA: TGCAGCGTTGAACTCTCCGGTCCCTACGAGCAGTACTTC. Protein: CSVELSGPYEQYF.

This chain joins TRBV10-3 and TRBJ1-5; 9 bases fit TRBD1. The trim removed 0 bases at V and 9 bases at J, leaving 6 bases unmatched. This CDR3 region has 15 residues. In germline, CDR1 is ENHRY, CDR2 SYGVKD. The CDR3 region has the DNA TGTGCCATCAGTGAGTCGGGACAGGGAATGCGGCCCCAGCATTTT. Protein sequence: CAISESGQGMRPQHF.

This clone has a single count. This rearrangement joins TRBV6-6 to TRBJ1-2, with TRBD1 identical over 9 bases. Looked up from germline, CDR1 is MNHNY and CDR2 is SVGAGI (reference sequence). Trimming removed 5 bases from V and 2 bases from J; junction bases left unmatched: 3. This CDR3 spans 14 amino acids. Here the CDR3 DNA reads TGTGCCAGCAGTGGCGGACAGGGGAACTATGGCTACACCTTC. Translation: CASSGGQGNYGYTF.

This rearrangement joins TRBV27 to TRBJ2-5, with 12 positions matching TRBD2. This CDR3 is 17 amino acids long. J lost 6 bases, V lost 2 bases, and 10 bases had no gene match. Germline assignment: CDR1 MNHEY and CDR2 SMNVEV (reference sequence). CDR3 DNA: TGTGCCAGCAGTTTAGTTACTAGCGGGGGGATGGGAAAGACCCAGTACTTC. Amino acids: CASSLVTSGGMGKTQYF.

A single count supports this clone. This chain links TRBV6-5 with TRBJ2-1; TRBD2 matches at 10 bases. Germline V CDR1 and CDR2: MNHEY, SVGAGI. This CDR3 spans 15 amino acids. J gave up 9 bases and V 6 bases, and 11 bases lay outside the gene matches. This CDR3 reads CASRTGLAGEFEQFF. CDR3 bases: TGTGCCAGCAGAACGGGGCTAGCGGGAGAGTTTGAGCAGTTCTTC.

The genes are TRBV7-3 and TRBJ1-2, with TRBD1 matching 7 bases. The V segment lost 2 bases and the J segment 6 bases; nucleotides outside the gene matches: 9. CDR1 SGHTA and CDR2 FQGTGA come from the germline V gene. The CDR3 runs to 15 residues. The CDR3 region has the DNA TGTGCCAGCAGCTTAGACCCGGACAGGAGGGATGGCTACACCTTC. This translates into CASSLDPDRRDGYTF. Drawing the rest from reference TRBV7-3 and TRBJ1-2, the complete variable domain is GAGVSQTPSNKVTEKGKYVELRCDPISGHTALYWYRQSLGQGPEFLIYFQGTGAADDSGLPNDRFFAVRPEGSVSTLKIQRTERGDSAVYLCASSLDPDRRDGYTFGSGTRLTVV.

The chain has TRBV18 and TRBJ1-5; TRBD1 is a possible D gene (6 bases). The CDR3 runs to 13 residues. CDR1 is KGHSH, CDR2 LQKENI, per germline. V lost 7 bases, J lost 3 bases, and 10 bases lay in between. This chain's CDR3 is CASLDSLNQPQHF. The CDR3, as DNA: TGTGCCAGCTTGGACAGCCTCAATCAGCCCCAGCATTTT.

The J gene is TRBJ1-2, the V gene TRBV30; no clear D gene. Germline V gene data show CDR1 as GTSNPN and CDR2 as SVGIG (reference sequence). With 3 bases removed from V and 5 bases from J, the gap between germline ends came to 7 bases. The CDR3 is made up of 11 amino acids. The CDR3 DNA is TGTGCCTGGAGGCGGGAATATGGCTACACCTTC. Translating gives CAWRREYGYTF.

The chain combines TRBV30 with TRBJ1-2, with D perhaps matching TRBD1 (6 bases). This CDR3 is built from 13 residues. Germline-derived CDR1 and CDR2 are GTSNPN and SVGIG (reference sequence). V was trimmed by 4 bases and J by 5 bases, leaving 14 bases between them. CDR3 sequence: CAWKRGGGYGYTF. In DNA, the CDR3 is TGTGCCTGGAAGAGGGGGGGAGGGTATGGCTACACCTTC.

V usage is TRBV6-6 and J usage is TRBJ2-1, with 12 positions matching TRBD2. Germline CDR1 and CDR2: MNHNY and SVGAGI (reference sequence). CDR3 length: 15 residues. With V trimmed by 6 bases and J by 8 bases, 8 bases remained unmatched. This CDR3 is CASRQTSGRGYEQFF. The CDR3 coding sequence is TGTGCCAGCAGGCAGACTAGCGGGAGAGGCTATGAGCAGTTCTTC.

The chain recombines TRBV7-2 with TRBJ2-3, with D tentatively TRBD2 (7 bases). The CDR3 spans 14 residues. The ends were cut back, 4 bases at V and 5 bases at J, with 13 bases in the middle. The germline V gene encodes CDR1 SGHTA and CDR2 FQGNSA. The CDR3 is CASSSYGGQDTQYF. CDR3 nucleotides: TGTGCCAGCAGCTCCTACGGGGGGCAAGATACGCAGTATTTT.

The chain uses TRBV6-5 and TRBJ2-1; possibly TRBD2 for D (6 bases). This CDR3 has 15 residues. V lost 4 bases, J lost 3 bases, and 13 bases lay in between. The V gene's germline CDR1 is MNHEY and CDR2 SVGAGI. In nucleotides, the CDR3 is TGTGCCAGCAGTTCAGTGGGGACTCACTACAATGAGCAGTTCTTC. Translation gives CASSSVGTHYNEQFF.

The chain carries TRBV5-1 and TRBJ2-7, with a possible D match to TRBD1 (6 bases). The germline CDR1 and CDR2 sequences are SGHRS and YFSETQ. V lost 2 bases, J lost 6 bases, and 15 bases lay in between. This CDR3 is built from 14 residues. The CDR3 DNA sequence: TGCGCCAGCAGCTTTGCAGGGGACACGGGCGAGCAGTACTTC. Amino acids: CASSFAGDTGEQYF.

The chain combines TRBV7-9 with TRBJ2-7, with 8 positions matching TRBD1. This CDR3 contains 14 residues. Germline V gene sequence: CDR1 SEHNR, CDR2 FQNEAQ (reference sequence). The junction had 7 bases not matched to a gene; V was cut back by 2 bases and J by 7 bases. The CDR3, as DNA: TGTGCCAGCAGCTTATCTCAGGGGGCGCATGAGCAGTACTTC. Translated: CASSLSQGAHEQYF.

The chain recombines TRBV5-8 with TRBJ2-7, with 7 bases aligning to TRBD1. CDR3 length equals 15 residues. After removal of 3 bases from V and 3 bases from J, the junction contained 9 bases not matched to a gene. CDR1 is SGHTS and CDR2 is YDEGEE in the germline V gene. This CDR3 reads CASSYLMTGNYEQYF. The DNA of the CDR3 is TGTGCCAGCAGCTACCTTATGACAGGGAACTACGAGCAGTACTTC.

The V gene is TRBV10-3, the J gene TRBJ2-7; 8 positions agree with TRBD2. Germline CDR1 ENHRY, CDR2 SYGVKD. CDR3 length equals 13 residues. V gave up 8 bases and J gave up 6 bases; unmatched junction bases: 9. The CDR3 DNA reads TGTGCCATCGGTCCCGGGGGGGACTCCGAGCAGTACTTC. As protein: CAIGPGGDSEQYF.

The chain uses TRBV7-9 and TRBJ2-3, with a possible D match to TRBD2 (6 bases). The germline V gene encodes CDR1 SEHNR and CDR2 FQNEAQ (reference sequence). CDR3 length equals 16 residues. V was shortened by 2 bases and J by 3 bases, with 15 bases between the two germline ends. Written as DNA, the CDR3 is TGTGCCAGCAGCTTATCTTCGTCAGGGAGGACAGATACGCAGTATTTT. Protein product: CASSLSSSGRTDTQYF.

DNA of the CDR3: TGCGCCAGCAGCTTGGCGCTGACGGGGAGGGAGACCCAGTACTTC. Translation: CASSLALTGRETQYF. The chain uses TRBV5-1 and TRBJ2-5; D is perhaps TRBD2 (6 bases). The CDR3 loop spans 15 amino acids. Deletions cut 0 bases from V and 5 bases from J, with 14 bases between. Germline CDR1 reads SGHRS; CDR2 reads YFSETQ. Complete variable domain (other parts from reference TRBV5-1 and TRBJ2-5): KAGVTQTPRYLIKTRGQQVTLSCSPISGHRSVSWYQQTPGQGLQFLFEYFSETQRNKGNFPGRFSGRQFSNSRSEMNVSTLELGDSALYLCASSLALTGRETQYFGPGTRLLVL.